Here is one T cell receptor (beta chain) with its context. Its matching antigen is unknown. TCRdb re-called the RT-PCR reads with MiXCR, one entry per CDR3 protein. The sample includes about 800,000 distinct CDR3 sequences, approximately 21% of them seen just once. The entry originates in a study of response to subunit inactivated influenza vaccine. Study-wide findings and caveats: The study's authors posited that every seasonal influenza vaccination enlists few new T cells.

Sequenced material: PBMCs from blood, taken 5 days after vaccination. This sequence was found in a man aged 50-59 years who received an inactivated influenza vaccine.

The CDR3 sequence: CAWSADSYNEQFF. The CDR3 DNA reads as TGTGCCTGGAGTGCCGACAGCTACAATGAGCAGTTCTTC. This sequence joins TRBV30 and TRBJ2-1; a weak D match, TRBD1 (5 bases). Germline-derived CDR1 and CDR2 are GTSNPN and SVGIG (reference sequence). This CDR3 comprises 13 residues. Trimming cost V 1 base and J 3 bases, with 7 bases left between them.